This T cell receptor beta chain came from a study of cytomegalovirus exposure and HLA in healthy donors. At the level of the study: Roughly 86 million unique TCRs from HLA-typed donors made up an early data release. Study-wide findings and caveats: Reports showed the classifier diagnosing cytomegalovirus status with high specificity and sensitivity. A likely sequencing artifact accounted for one observed cluster of highly shared sequence variants.

With regard to this clone: What it binds is unknown.

PCR amplification relied on 60 Vbeta primers (plus 13 Jbeta primers). Repertoires were generated with immunoSEQ multiplex PCR, while TCRdb's copy carries only in-frame clones and drops some. Of approximately 140,000 clones listed, around 60% are singletons. J was trimmed by 5 bases and V by 4 bases; bases with no gene match: 12. The germline CDR1 and CDR2 sequences are MGHRA and YSYEKL. This CDR3 is built from 16 residues. The genes are TRBV4-1 and TRBJ2-3; 7 nucleotides agree with TRBD1. This TCR was recovered from a woman in her fifties or sixties in good health and CMV-seropositive. The specimen sequenced was PBMCs. The CDR3 region has the DNA TGCGCCAGCAGCCGCATACCGACAGGGTTGGAAGATACGCAGTATTTT. Translated: CASSRIPTGLEDTQYF.